This passage covers 27 T cell receptor beta chains from one sample sequenced in a study of T cells in localized non-small cell lung cancer. The assay was immunoSEQ multiplex PCR, and TCRdb's table has in-frame clones only and misses some. The data hold tens of thousands of clones, with 85% to 90% observed a single time. Sequenced here: PBMCs, sampled before any cancer treatment. The receptor source for this set is a female donor with stage II lung adenocarcinoma.

The gene calls are TRBV2 and TRBJ1-5; D not certain. Germline CDR1 reads SNHLY; CDR2 reads FYNNEI. Trimming took 3 bases from V and 10 from J, leaving 19 bases between them. The CDR3 has 15 amino acids. CDR3 DNA: TGTGCCAGCAGTGACTCTGGCCCAACGCTAGGACCCCAGCATTTT. It is translated as CASSDSGPTLGPQHF.

The chain couples TRBV12-5 to TRBJ2-5; 8 positions match TRBD1. This CDR3 spans 15 amino acids. The V segment lost 5 bases and the J segment 5 bases; nucleotides outside the gene matches: 10. The germline CDR1 and CDR2 sequences are LGHNT and FRNRAP. As DNA, the CDR3 is TGTGCTAGTGGTACAAGGGACAGGTTTCTCGAGACCCAGTACTTC. The encoded protein is CASGTRDRFLETQYF.

The rearrangement uses TRBV28 and TRBJ1-2; no clear D gene. Trimming pared 6 bases from V and 3 bases from J, leaving 14 bases between. CDR1 and CDR2 (germline): MDHEN, SYDVKM. This CDR3 has 14 residues. Here the CDR3 DNA reads TGTGCCAGCAGCCCGCCGGGGTTGGACTATGGCTACACCTTC. It specifies CASSPPGLDYGYTF.

The V call is TRBV10-3, the J call TRBJ1-6; TRBD1 is a possible D gene (6 bases). CDR1 ENHRY and CDR2 SYGVKD come from the germline V gene. This CDR3 contains 18 residues. The V and J ends lost 2 bases and 0 bases respectively, with 14 bases between them. The DNA of the CDR3 is TGTGCCATCAGTGAGAACCCAGGGGTGAGCTCCTATAATTCACCCCTCCACTTT. Translated: CAISENPGVSSYNSPLHF.

This chain uses TRBV7-6 with TRBJ1-1, with D unclear. CDR3 size: 16 residues. Per the germline V gene, CDR1 is SGHVS and CDR2 is FNYEAQ. Trimming pared 1 base from V and 1 base from J, leaving 13 bases between. The CDR3 DNA is TGTGCCAGCAGCTTAGGGCCGGGCAGCCCGAACACTGAAGCTTTCTTT. Encoded protein: CASSLGPGSPNTEAFF.

J is TRBJ1-3 and V is TRBV11-3; D not resolved. Trimming took off 0 bases at V and 0 bases at J, with 6 bases between the two ends. The CDR3 spans 15 residues. The germline CDR1 and CDR2 sequences are SGHNT and YENEEA. The CDR3 nucleotides are TGTGCCAGCAGCTTAGATCGTAACTCTGGAAACACCATATATTTT. Amino acid sequence: CASSLDRNSGNTIYF.

V usage is TRBV4-1 and J usage is TRBJ1-4, with 7 bases that match TRBD1. The CDR3 has 15 amino acids. Germline V lookup: CDR1 MGHRA, CDR2 YSYEKL. V lost 1 base to trimming and J lost 5 bases; unmatched junction nucleotides: 4. The CDR3 DNA reads as TGCGCCAGCAGCCAAGGGGGGACAGACAATGAAAAACTGTTTTTT. Its protein is CASSQGGTDNEKLFF.

This clone was counted a few times. This CDR3 reads CASSRLTGDNSPLHF. CDR3 DNA sequence: TGTGCCAGCAGCCGACTGACAGGGGATAATTCACCCCTCCACTTT. J is TRBJ1-6 and V is TRBV5-4; 8 nucleotides line up with TRBD1. J gave up 5 bases and V 4 bases, and 5 bases lay outside the gene matches. Germline V gene data show CDR1 as SGHNT and CDR2 as YYREEE (reference sequence). The CDR3 spans 15 residues.

This chain connects TRBV2 to TRBJ2-5, with D possibly being TRBD1 (6 bases). This CDR3 has 15 amino acids. Germline CDR1 and CDR2: SNHLY and FYNNEI. V was pared by 2 bases and J by 1 base, with 11 bases between. The CDR3 bases are TGTGCCAGCAGTGAACGGACAGTTCGCCAAGAGACCCAGTACTTC. It encodes CASSERTVRQETQYF.

This clone was found a few times. This chain links TRBV14 with TRBJ2-1, with 8 bases matching TRBD2. Germline V gene sequence: CDR1 SGHDN, CDR2 FVKESK. V lost 0 bases, J lost 6 bases, and 13 bases stayed unmatched. This CDR3 is 18 amino acids long. The CDR3 loop is CASSQDRYGRGGRNEQFF. CDR3 sequence (DNA): TGTGCCAGCAGCCAAGATAGGTACGGGAGGGGGGGCCGCAATGAGCAGTTCTTC. Based on the CDR3 plus reference TRBV14 and TRBJ2-1, the full variable domain is EAGVTQFPSHSVIEKGQTVTLRCDPISGHDNLYWYRRVMGKEIKFLLHFVKESKQDESGMPNNRFLAERTGGTYSTLKVQPAELEDSGVYFCASSQDRYGRGGRNEQFFGPGTRLTVL.

The chain employs TRBV18 and TRBJ2-3; 15 bases fit TRBD2. Trimming removed 3 bases from V and 5 bases from J; junction bases left unmatched: 3. Germline V gene lookup returns CDR1 KGHSH and CDR2 LQKENI. The CDR3 runs to 16 residues. For the CDR3, the DNA is TGTGCCAGCTCACCGGGACTAGCGGGGGGACGAGATACGCAGTATTTT. Translated, it gives CASSPGLAGGRDTQYF. The variable domain in full, with the rest retrieved from reference TRBV18 and TRBJ2-3, is NAGVMQNPRHLVRRRGQEARLRCSPMKGHSHVYWYRQLPEEGLKFMVYLQKENIIDESGMPKERFSAEFPKEGPSILRIQQVVRGDSAAYFCASSPGLAGGRDTQYFGPGTRLTVL.

J is TRBJ2-5 and V is TRBV5-6; D unresolved. The CDR3 is 15 amino acids. In germline, CDR1 is SGHDT, CDR2 YYEEEE. V was shortened by 0 bases and J by 7 bases, with 16 bases between the two germline ends. For the CDR3, the DNA is TGTGCCAGCAGCTTGGACTCATCGGGTTTCGGGACCCAGTACTTC. This gives the protein CASSLDSSGFGTQYF.

The gene calls are TRBV7-2 and TRBJ2-3, with 8 bases aligning to TRBD2. The germline CDR1 and CDR2 sequences are SGHTA and FQGNSA. The CDR3 extends over 12 amino acids. V was pared by 4 bases and J by 11 bases, with 5 bases of the junction left unmatched. CDR3 bases: TGTGCCAGCAGCTATAGCGGGACGGAGCAGTATTTT. As protein: CASSYSGTEQYF.

The CDR3 coding sequence is TGTGCCAGCAGTTCCCGAACAGGGCTCAATGAAAAACTGTTTTTT. It yields the protein CASSSRTGLNEKLFF. J is TRBJ1-4 and V is TRBV28; D is possibly TRBD1 (6 bases). Trimming shortened V by 4 bases and J by 5 bases, and 14 bases separated the two germline ends. This CDR3 region has 15 residues. Germline values: CDR1 MDHEN, CDR2 SYDVKM. The full variable domain, with the rest looked up from reference TRBV28 and TRBJ1-4, is DVKVTQSSRYLVKRTGEKVFLECVQDMDHENMFWYRQDPGLGLRLIYFSYDVKMKEKGDIPEGYSVSREKKERFSLILESASTNQTSMYLCASSSRTGLNEKLFFGSGTQLSVL.

The J gene is TRBJ1-2, the V gene TRBV7-8; D may be TRBD1 (6 bases). Trimming took 5 bases from V and 2 from J, leaving 27 bases between them. Looked up from germline, CDR1 is SGHVS and CDR2 is FQNEAQ. The CDR3 has 19 amino acids. The CDR3 loop is CASSAPLLDSPKGNYGYTF. The CDR3, as DNA: TGTGCCAGCAGCGCACCCCTTCTGGACAGCCCGAAAGGGAACTATGGCTACACCTTC. The full variable domain, rest sourced from reference TRBV7-8 and TRBJ1-2, is GAGVSQSPRYKVAKRGQDVALRCDPISGHVSLFWYQQALGQGPEFLTYFQNEAQLDKSGLPSDRFFAERPEGSVSTLKIQRTQQEDSAVYLCASSAPLLDSPKGNYGYTFGSGTRLTVV.

The CDR3 nucleotides read TGTGCCAGCACCCATCCGGGACAGGGTGACTACACCTTC. Its protein product is CASTHPGQGDYTF. J is TRBJ1-2 and V is TRBV6-1, with TRBD1 matching over 9 bases. CDR3 length: 13 amino acids. V shed 7 bases, J shed 10 bases, and the junction held 10 bases outside the gene matches. Germline V lookup: CDR1 MNHNS, CDR2 SASEGT.

The V gene is TRBV9, the J gene TRBJ2-2; D tentatively fits TRBD1 or TRBD2 (5 bases each). The CDR3 is made up of 16 amino acids. Germline CDR1 is SGDLS and CDR2 is YYNGEE. V lost 4 bases and J 0 bases, leaving 13 bases between the germline ends. The CDR3 DNA follows: TGTGCCAGCAGCCTCTCGGGGCGGGCGAACACCGGGGAGCTGTTTTTT. Its protein product is CASSLSGRANTGELFF.

The chain has TRBV5-4 and TRBJ2-2; tentatively, D is TRBD1 or TRBD2 (7 bases each). V lost 3 bases to trimming and J lost 1 base, with 10 bases between them. Germline V lookup: CDR1 SGHNT, CDR2 YYREEE (reference sequence). The CDR3 has 15 amino acids. For the CDR3, the DNA is TGTGCCAGCAGCTCAGGGGGGGTGAACACCGGGGAGCTGTTTTTT. Its protein is CASSSGGVNTGELFF.

The rearrangement links TRBV5-1 to TRBJ2-3; TRBD1 matches at 7 bases. The CDR3 loop spans 14 amino acids. Germline V gene lookup returns CDR1 SGHRS and CDR2 YFSETQ. V trimming: 1 base; J trimming: 4 bases; junction bases outside the gene matches: 3. CDR3 protein: CASSLITGADTQYF. The CDR3 coding sequence is TGCGCCAGCAGCTTGATTACAGGGGCAGATACGCAGTATTTT.

This clone was recorded only once. The rearrangement links TRBV5-1 to TRBJ2-3; D uncertain. The CDR3 totals 13 residues. In germline, CDR1 is SGHRS, CDR2 YFSETQ. The germline V and J ends were trimmed by 1 base and 4 bases, with 7 bases remaining between them. CDR3 bases: TGCGCCAGCAGCTTGATCAACCCAGATACGCAGTATTTT. This translates into CASSLINPDTQYF.

This clone occurred once. The chain combines TRBV5-5 with TRBJ2-7, with D possibly being TRBD1 (5 bases). The germline V gene has CDR1 SGHKS and CDR2 YYEKEE (reference sequence). Deletions cut 4 bases from V and 4 bases from J, with 12 bases between. The CDR3 spans 13 residues. The CDR3 nucleotides are TGTGCCAGCAGCCGGACATTCCCTTACGAGCAGTACTTC. Translation gives CASSRTFPYEQYF.

The count of this clone is one. The V gene is TRBV6-5, the J gene TRBJ2-7, with a weak D call TRBD2 (6 bases). V lost 4 bases, J lost 7 bases, and 14 bases lay in between. This CDR3 is built from 13 residues. Germline V gene lookup returns CDR1 MNHEY and CDR2 SVGAGI. In DNA, the CDR3 is TGTGCCAGCAGTTGGCTCGGGACTCGTGAGCAGTACTTC. Protein product: CASSWLGTREQYF.

The rearrangement joins TRBV6-1 to TRBJ1-1; 8 nucleotides match TRBD1. Per germline, CDR1 MNHNS and CDR2 SASEGT. The CDR3 runs to 14 residues. J lost 4 bases, V lost 4 bases, and 5 bases had no gene match. The CDR3 spells CASSVTGEATEAFF. The CDR3, as DNA: TGTGCCAGCAGTGTGACAGGGGAGGCCACTGAAGCTTTCTTT.

Only a few counts were recorded for this clone. The rearrangement joins TRBV2 to TRBJ1-5; D may be TRBD1 (6 bases). This CDR3 region has 14 residues. Trimming stripped 5 bases from V and 3 bases from J, with 11 bases between. Germline V gives CDR1 SNHLY, CDR2 FYNNEI. The CDR3 nucleotides read TGTGCCAGCAGTTTACAGGGAAACAATCAGCCCCAGCATTTT. It is translated as CASSLQGNNQPQHF.

The chain combines TRBV6-5 with TRBJ2-3; 8 positions match TRBD2. The length of the CDR3 is 13 residues. The germline V gene encodes CDR1 MNHEY and CDR2 SVGAGI. The junction had 9 bases not matched to a gene; V was cut back by 7 bases and J by 9 bases. The CDR3 DNA sequence: TGTGCCAGCACCCCTTTAGAGCGGGGGACGCAGTATTTT. Protein product: CASTPLERGTQYF.

This clone turned up a few times. This chain connects TRBV5-1 to TRBJ2-7; 7 nucleotides match TRBD2. The V and J ends lost 2 bases and 2 bases, in that order; junction bases with no gene match: 4. This CDR3 has 14 amino acids. Per the germline V gene, CDR1 is SGHRS and CDR2 is YFSETQ. Here the CDR3 reads CASSFLGGTYEQYF. DNA of the CDR3: TGCGCCAGCAGCTTCCTCGGGGGGACCTACGAGCAGTACTTC.

The rearrangement uses TRBV14 and TRBJ1-2; possibly TRBD1 for D (5 bases). V lost 0 bases to trimming and J lost 7 bases, with 9 bases between them. This CDR3 contains 13 residues. Germline-derived CDR1 and CDR2 are SGHDN and FVKESK. The CDR3 sequence is CASSQERGVGYTF. The CDR3 DNA is TGTGCCAGCAGCCAAGAGCGAGGGGTTGGCTACACCTTC. The variable domain in full, with the rest retrieved from reference TRBV14 and TRBJ1-2, is EAGVTQFPSHSVIEKGQTVTLRCDPISGHDNLYWYRRVMGKEIKFLLHFVKESKQDESGMPNNRFLAERTGGTYSTLKVQPAELEDSGVYFCASSQERGVGYTFGSGTRLTVV.